A selection of T cell receptor beta chains follows, all from one sample in a study of regulatory T cells in long-lasting Graves disease. TCRdb re-analysed the multiplex PCR reads in MiXCR, keeping a single row per CDR3 protein. The sample contains about 320,000 distinct CDR3 sequences, over 15% of which appear only once. The sample was peripheral blood mononuclear cells (PBMCs), taken at new diagnosis, from a patient treated with antithyroid drugs. These receptors came from a female donor with Graves disease. The CDR3 runs from the conserved cysteine through the conserved F or W. Each record gives: D gene, clone size, V gene, J gene, CDR3 DNA, CDR3 protein. A D gene is named only where the DNA matches it firmly. The size entry is marked missing in some rows and otherwise reads once, few, many or a size class.

TRBD2	.	TRBV29-1	TRBJ2-1	TGCAGCGTTGAAGGGTCGCGGGAGGCCCCCTCCCGGCAGTTCTTC	CSVEGSREAPSRQFF
.	few	TRBV18	TRBJ2-1	TGTGCCAGCTCACCGGACATATCTGAGCAGTTCTTC	CASSPDISEQFF
.	many	TRBV19	TRBJ2-3	TGTGCCAGTAGTAAGGGACATACAGCAGATACGCAGTATTTT	CASSKGHTADTQYF
.	.	TRBV6-1	TRBJ2-1	TGTGCCAGCACCCCTAAGCGGGGACAGGCAGATCTGGAGCAGTTCTTC	CASTPKRGQADLEQFF
.	.	TRBV28	TRBJ2-5	TGTGCCAGCACCGAACTGGGAGCGAATCAAGAGACCCAGTACTTC	CASTELGANQETQYF
.	.	TRBV27	TRBJ1-5	TGTGCCAGCAGTGGCTCCGGGGCGCATCAGCCCCAGCATTTT	CASSGSGAHQPQHF
TRBD2	many	TRBV9	TRBJ2-1	TGTGCCAGCAGCCCGGGGGGGCGGGAGGTCGATGAGCAGTTCTTC	CASSPGGREVDEQFF
.	many	TRBV6-2/TRBV6-3	TRBJ2-7	TGTGCCAGCAGTTACCGGCCCCGGGGCGAGCAGTACTTC	CASSYRPRGEQYF
TRBD1	.	TRBV20-1	TRBJ1-1	TGCAGTGCTAGAGAGTCTCAGGGGGCCACTGAAGCTTTCTTT	CSARESQGATEAFF
.	many	TRBV7-2	TRBJ2-7	TGTGCCAGCAGCCTCGTACAGATCTCCTACGAGCAGTACTTC	CASSLVQISYEQYF
.	many	TRBV28	TRBJ1-4	TGTGCCAGCACCCTTTGGGTTGGGGATGAAAAACTGTTTTTT	CASTLWVGDEKLFF
TRBD2	.	TRBV18	TRBJ2-1	TGTGCCAGCTCACCACCGGGCGGGAGGGCAATCAATGAGCAGTTCTTC	CASSPPGGRAINEQFF
.	many	TRBV2	TRBJ1-5	TGTGCCAGCAGTGAATTAGGAGTCGGAGGGCAGCCCCAGCATTTT	CASSELGVGGQPQHF
TRBD2	many	TRBV20-1	TRBJ2-5	TGCAGTGCTAGACCCTTGGGGGGGTACCAAGAGACCCAGTACTTC	CSARPLGGYQETQYF
.	many	TRBV7-2	TRBJ2-1	TGTGCCAGCAATGGGGGCTCGAGCTCCTACAATGAGCAGTTCTTC	CASNGGSSSYNEQFF
.	many	TRBV29-1	TRBJ2-7	TGCAGCGTTCTCAAGCAGGACTACGAGCAGTACTTC	CSVLKQDYEQYF
.	many	TRBV2	TRBJ2-7	TGTGCCAGCAGGTTCGACAAGGGGGACTCCTACGAGCAGTACTTC	CASRFDKGDSYEQYF
.	.	TRBV11-2	TRBJ1-4	TGTGCCAGCAGCCGGAGGGGGGCGGGTGAAAAACTGTTTTTT	CASSRRGAGEKLFF
.	many	TRBV12-3/TRBV12-4	TRBJ2-2	TGTGCCAGCAGTTTCGGGTACACCGGGGAGCTGTTTTTT	CASSFGYTGELFF
TRBD1	once	TRBV3-1	TRBJ2-1	TGTGCCGGCAGCCAAAGACGCAGCCGGGACAGGGGGCTGATTGAGCAGTTCTTC	CAGSQRRSRDRGLIEQFF
.	many	TRBV29-1	TRBJ1-1	TGCAGCGTTATGCTTGGAGGGGGGGACACTGAAGCTTTCTTT	CSVMLGGGDTEAFF
.	many	TRBV7-9	TRBJ2-1	TGTGCCAGCAGCTTCGGGGAGGCGGGATACAATGAGCAGTTCTTC	CASSFGEAGYNEQFF
.	.	TRBV6-2/TRBV6-3	TRBJ2-7	TGTCCCAGCAGGTCGGGGCGAAAATTCCGCTACGAGCAGTACTTC	CPSRSGRKFRYEQYF
TRBD2	.	TRBV5-1	TRBJ2-3	TGCGCCAGCAGCTTGACTAGCGGGAATCTCGGAACAGATACGCAGTATTTT	CASSLTSGNLGTDTQYF
.	many	TRBV27	TRBJ2-7	TGTGCCAGCAGTTTGGGGGTGGGCCGCGCCTACGAGCAGTACTTC	CASSLGVGRAYEQYF
.	many	TRBV29-1	TRBJ1-1	TGCAGCGTTGCCCTGAACACTGAAGCTTTCTTT	CSVALNTEAFF
.	few	TRBV7-2	TRBJ2-2	TGTGCCAGCAGCTTCCAGGGAGAGGGGAACACCGGGGAGCTGTTTTTT	CASSFQGEGNTGELFF
.	.	TRBV29-1	TRBJ2-7	TGCAGCGTGTCTGGCGGCCAGAGCTCCTACGAGCAGTACTTC	CSVSGGQSSYEQYF
TRBD1	.	TRBV5-1	TRBJ1-1	TGCGCCAGCAGCTTAGAGGGAGGGGGCGCTTTCTTT	CASSLEGGGAFF
TRBD2	many	TRBV19	TRBJ2-1	TGTGCCAGCCGGACTAGCGGGTTGGATGAGCAGTTCTTC	CASRTSGLDEQFF
TRBD1	many	TRBV12-3/TRBV12-4	TRBJ1-1	TGTGCCAGCAGATACAGGGGGACTGAAGCTTTCTTT	CASRYRGTEAFF
.	many	TRBV28	TRBJ1-3	TGTGCCAGCAGTTCCCCCGCTCAAGGAAACACCATATATTTT	CASSSPAQGNTIYF
TRBD1	many	TRBV28	TRBJ2-7	TGTGCCAGCGAGGGGACAGCCTTCTACGAGCAGTACTTC	CASEGTAFYEQYF
TRBD2	many	TRBV12-3/TRBV12-4	TRBJ2-5	TGTGCCAGCAGTCGGACTAGCGGGGATGGGCCCCAGTACTTC	CASSRTSGDGPQYF
TRBD1	many	TRBV20-1	TRBJ1-2	TGCAGTGCTACCCGGACAGGGGAGAGGGGGTATGGCTACACCTTC	CSATRTGERGYGYTF
TRBD1	many	TRBV28	TRBJ2-7	TGTGCCAGCAGTTTTAGCTGGGACAGGGTTTTTTCCGAGCAGTACTTC	CASSFSWDRVFSEQYF
TRBD2	many	TRBV3-1	TRBJ2-7	TGTGCCACCTCCGGGACTAGCGGCATCTACGAGCAGTACTTC	CATSGTSGIYEQYF
TRBD1	many	TRBV6-1	TRBJ1-4	TGTGCCAGCAGTGATGACAGGGGTCATCAACTGTTTTTT	CASSDDRGHQLFF
.	many	TRBV9	TRBJ2-7	TGTGCCAGCAGCGTAGGAGGCCGAGACGAGCAGTACTTC	CASSVGGRDEQYF
.	many	TRBV20-1	TRBJ1-1	TGCAGTGCCCCCATGTCCGGCGGGGCTGAAGCTTTCTTT	CSAPMSGGAEAFF
TRBD1	.	TRBV3-1	TRBJ1-2	TGTGCCAGCAGCCAACTTGGTCGACAGGGGGCGGGTGGCTACACCTTC	CASSQLGRQGAGGYTF
.	.	TRBV19	TRBJ1-2	TGTGCCAGTAACGGGCCCGGGGCGAATAACTATGGCTACACCTTC	CASNGPGANNYGYTF
TRBD2	many	TRBV7-9	TRBJ2-1	TGTGCCAGCAGAGAGAGCGGGAGCTCCTACAATGAGCAGTTCTTC	CASRESGSSYNEQFF
.	few	TRBV7-3	TRBJ2-3	TGTGCCAGCAGCTCCGAAGCTTCAGATACGCAGTATTTT	CASSSEASDTQYF
.	many	TRBV11-3	TRBJ2-1	TGTGCCAGCAGCTTGACGGTGGATGAGCAGTTCTTC	CASSLTVDEQFF
.	many	TRBV6-1	TRBJ2-2	TGTGCCAGCACCGGCTCCTACACCGGGGAGCTGTTTTTT	CASTGSYTGELFF
.	.	TRBV15	TRBJ2-6	TGTGCCACCAGCAGAGGAGGCTTGCCTGGGGCCAACGTCCTGACTTTC	CATSRGGLPGANVLTF
.	many	TRBV6-1	TRBJ1-1	TGTGCCACCCGCACGGTCAGGACAGACACTGAAGCTTTCTTT	CATRTVRTDTEAFF
.	.	TRBV7-9	TRBJ1-3	TGTGCCAGCAGACCGGACAGCTCGTACGGAAACACCATATATTTT	CASRPDSSYGNTIYF
.	many	TRBV27	TRBJ2-2	TGTGCCAGCAGTGTATACAGATACACCGGGGAGCTGTTTTTT	CASSVYRYTGELFF
TRBD1	many	TRBV6-5	TRBJ1-5	TGTGCCAGCAGTTACCGGGACAGGGACAATCAGCCCCAGCATTTT	CASSYRDRDNQPQHF
TRBD2	many	TRBV5-1	TRBJ2-7	TGCGCCAGCAGGCTAGCGGGAGTAACGTACGAGCAGTACTTC	CASRLAGVTYEQYF
.	few	TRBV6-1	TRBJ2-5	TGTGCCAGCGCGAAGGGGAGCCAGACCCAGTACTTC	CASAKGSQTQYF
TRBD1	many	TRBV12-5	TRBJ1-1	TGTGCTAGTGGTGGGACAGCGGAAACCAAGGGGAACACTGAAGCTTTCTTT	CASGGTAETKGNTEAFF
.	many	TRBV29-1	TRBJ2-1	TGCAGCGCAACAGCGAATGAGCAGTTCTTC	CSATANEQFF